This T cell receptor (beta chain) originates from a study of control samples from healthy donors and cancer patients. Produced via immunoSEQ multiplex PCR; TCRdb's table is partial and in-frame only. Altogether fewer than 200,000 clones are present, about 93% being singletons, with the ten largest covering more than 1.1%. This TCR was sampled from a man younger than 35 in good health. The sample taken for sequencing was blood.

CDR3 DNA: TGTGCCAGCAGCCAAGGGCTAGTCCAGGGAGGATCCTACAATGAGCAGTTCTTC. The encoded protein is CASSQGLVQGGSYNEQFF. The chain carries TRBV3-1 (or the pseudogene TRBV3-2) and TRBJ2-1, with TRBD2 as a possible D gene (6 bases). This CDR3 contains 18 residues. Germline CDR1 and CDR2: LGHDT and YNNKEL (reference sequence). V was pared by 1 base and J by 1 base, with 17 bases between.